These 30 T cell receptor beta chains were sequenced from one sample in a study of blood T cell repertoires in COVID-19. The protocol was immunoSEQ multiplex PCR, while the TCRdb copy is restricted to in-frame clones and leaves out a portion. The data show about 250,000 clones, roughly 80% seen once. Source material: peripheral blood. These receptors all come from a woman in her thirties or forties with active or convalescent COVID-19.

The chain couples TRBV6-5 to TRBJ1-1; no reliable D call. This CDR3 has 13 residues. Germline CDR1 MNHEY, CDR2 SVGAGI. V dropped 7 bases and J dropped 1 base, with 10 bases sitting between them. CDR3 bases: TGTGCCAGCACCAACGCAGGGAACACTGAAGCTTTCTTT. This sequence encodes CASTNAGNTEAFF.

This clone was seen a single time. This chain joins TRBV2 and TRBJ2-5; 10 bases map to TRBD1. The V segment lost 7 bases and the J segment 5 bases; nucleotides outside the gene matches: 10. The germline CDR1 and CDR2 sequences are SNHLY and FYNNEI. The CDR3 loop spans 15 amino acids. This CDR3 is CASTPDRGLGETQYF. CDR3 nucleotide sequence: TGTGCCAGCACTCCCGACAGGGGGCTTGGGGAGACCCAGTACTTC.

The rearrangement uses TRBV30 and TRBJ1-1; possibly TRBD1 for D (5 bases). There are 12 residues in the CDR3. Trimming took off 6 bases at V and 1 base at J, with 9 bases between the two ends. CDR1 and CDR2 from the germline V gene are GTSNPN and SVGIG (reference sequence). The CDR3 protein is CACIGENTEAFF. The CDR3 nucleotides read TGTGCCTGCATAGGGGAGAACACTGAAGCTTTCTTT.

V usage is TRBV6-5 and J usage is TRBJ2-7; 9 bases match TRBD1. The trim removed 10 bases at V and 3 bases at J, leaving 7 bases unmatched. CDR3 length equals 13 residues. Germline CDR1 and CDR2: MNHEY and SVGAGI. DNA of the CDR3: TGTGCCACCCTGAGACAGGGGGACTACGAGCAGTACGTC. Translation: CATLRQGDYEQYV.

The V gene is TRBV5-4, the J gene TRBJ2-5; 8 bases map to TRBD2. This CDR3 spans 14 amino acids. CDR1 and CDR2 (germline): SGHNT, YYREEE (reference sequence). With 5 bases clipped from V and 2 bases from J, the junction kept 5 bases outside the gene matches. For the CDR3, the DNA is TGTGCCAGCAGTTCTCCGGGGGGGCAAGAGACCCAGTACTTC. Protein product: CASSSPGGQETQYF.

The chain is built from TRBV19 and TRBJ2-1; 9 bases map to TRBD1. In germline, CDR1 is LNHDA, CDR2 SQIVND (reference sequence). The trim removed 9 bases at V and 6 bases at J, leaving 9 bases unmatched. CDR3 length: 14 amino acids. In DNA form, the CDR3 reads TGTGCCAGCCAATGGGACAGGGATCGCAATGAGCAGTTCTTC. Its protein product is CASQWDRDRNEQFF.

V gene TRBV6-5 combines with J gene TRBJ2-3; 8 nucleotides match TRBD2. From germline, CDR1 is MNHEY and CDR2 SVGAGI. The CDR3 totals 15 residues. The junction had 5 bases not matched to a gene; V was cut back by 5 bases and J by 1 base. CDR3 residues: CASSTPGGGTDTQYF. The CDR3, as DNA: TGTGCCAGCAGTACCCCGGGGGGGGGCACAGATACGCAGTATTTT.

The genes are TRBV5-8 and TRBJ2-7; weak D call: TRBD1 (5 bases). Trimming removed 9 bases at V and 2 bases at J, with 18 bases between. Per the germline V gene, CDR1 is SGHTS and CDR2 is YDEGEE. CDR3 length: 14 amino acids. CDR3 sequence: CATSDSRVTYEQYV. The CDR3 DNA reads TGTGCCACGAGTGACAGTCGAGTTACCTACGAGCAGTACGTC.

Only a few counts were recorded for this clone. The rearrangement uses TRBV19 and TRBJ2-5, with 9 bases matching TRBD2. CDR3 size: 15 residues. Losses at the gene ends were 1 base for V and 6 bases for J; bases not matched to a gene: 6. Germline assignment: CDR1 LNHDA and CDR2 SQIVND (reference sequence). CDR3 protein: CASSIGGGAEKTQYF. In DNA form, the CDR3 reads TGTGCCAGTAGTATAGGCGGGGGGGCCGAGAAGACCCAGTACTTC.

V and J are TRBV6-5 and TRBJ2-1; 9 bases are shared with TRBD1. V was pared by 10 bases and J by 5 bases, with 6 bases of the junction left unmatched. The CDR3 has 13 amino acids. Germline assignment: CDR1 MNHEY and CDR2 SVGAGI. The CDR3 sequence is CAIPGQGHNEQFF. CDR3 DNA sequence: TGTGCCATCCCGGGACAGGGTCACAATGAGCAGTTCTTC.

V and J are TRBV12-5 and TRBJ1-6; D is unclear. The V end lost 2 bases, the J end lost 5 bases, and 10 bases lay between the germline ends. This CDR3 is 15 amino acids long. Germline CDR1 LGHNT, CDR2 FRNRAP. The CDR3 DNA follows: TGTGCTAGTGGTTTGTCGGGTGTCAATAATTCACCCCTCCACTTT. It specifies CASGLSGVNNSPLHF.

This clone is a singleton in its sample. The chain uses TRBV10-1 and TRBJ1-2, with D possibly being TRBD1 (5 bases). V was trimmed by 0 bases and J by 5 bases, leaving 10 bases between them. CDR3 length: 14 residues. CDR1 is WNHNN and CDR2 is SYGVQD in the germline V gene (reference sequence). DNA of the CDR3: TGCGCCAGCAGTGAGTCGGAGGGGCGATATGGCTACACCTTC. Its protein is CASSESEGRYGYTF.

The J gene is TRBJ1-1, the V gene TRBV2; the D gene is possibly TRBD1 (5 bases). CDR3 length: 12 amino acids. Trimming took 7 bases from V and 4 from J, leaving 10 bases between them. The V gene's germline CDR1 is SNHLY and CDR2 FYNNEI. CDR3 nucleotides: TGTGCCAGCATTCAGGGAGGCACTGAAGCTTTCTTT. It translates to CASIQGGTEAFF.

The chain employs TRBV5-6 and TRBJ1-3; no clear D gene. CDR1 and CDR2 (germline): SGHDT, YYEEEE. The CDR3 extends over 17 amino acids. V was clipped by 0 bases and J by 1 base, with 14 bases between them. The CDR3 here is CASSLGTAGYSGNTIYF. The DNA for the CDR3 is TGTGCCAGCAGCTTGGGGACGGCGGGATATTCTGGAAACACCATATATTTT.

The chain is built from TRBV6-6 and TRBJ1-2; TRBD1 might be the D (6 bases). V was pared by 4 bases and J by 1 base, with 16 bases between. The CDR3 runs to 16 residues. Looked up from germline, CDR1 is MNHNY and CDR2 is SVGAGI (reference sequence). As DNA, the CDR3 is TGTGCCAGCAGTTTCCGTGGACAGCAGATTAACTATGGCTACACCTTC. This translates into CASSFRGQQINYGYTF.

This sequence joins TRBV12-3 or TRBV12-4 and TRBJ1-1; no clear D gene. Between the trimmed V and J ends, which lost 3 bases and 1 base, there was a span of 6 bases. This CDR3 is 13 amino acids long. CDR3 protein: CASSFMANTEAFF. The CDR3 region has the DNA TGTGCCAGCAGTTTTATGGCGAACACTGAAGCTTTCTTT.

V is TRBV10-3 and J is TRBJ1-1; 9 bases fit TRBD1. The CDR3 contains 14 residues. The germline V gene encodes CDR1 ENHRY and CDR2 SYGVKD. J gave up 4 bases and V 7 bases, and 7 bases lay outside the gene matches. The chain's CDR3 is CAIKTDRGSTEAFF. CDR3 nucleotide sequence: TGTGCCATCAAGACGGACAGGGGCAGCACTGAAGCTTTCTTT.

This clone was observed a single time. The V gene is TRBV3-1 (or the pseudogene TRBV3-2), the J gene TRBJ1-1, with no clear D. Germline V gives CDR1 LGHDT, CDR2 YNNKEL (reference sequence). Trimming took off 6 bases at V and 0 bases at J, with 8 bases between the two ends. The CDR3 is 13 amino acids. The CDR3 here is CASRLKMNTEAFF. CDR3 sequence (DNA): TGTGCCAGCAGACTTAAAATGAACACTGAAGCTTTCTTT.

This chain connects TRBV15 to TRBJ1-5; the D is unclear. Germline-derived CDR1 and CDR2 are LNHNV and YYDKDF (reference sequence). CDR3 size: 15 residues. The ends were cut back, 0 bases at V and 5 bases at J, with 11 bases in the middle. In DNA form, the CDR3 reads TGTGCCACCAGCAGAGATTTGCGATCCCATCAGCCCCAGCATTTT. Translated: CATSRDLRSHQPQHF.

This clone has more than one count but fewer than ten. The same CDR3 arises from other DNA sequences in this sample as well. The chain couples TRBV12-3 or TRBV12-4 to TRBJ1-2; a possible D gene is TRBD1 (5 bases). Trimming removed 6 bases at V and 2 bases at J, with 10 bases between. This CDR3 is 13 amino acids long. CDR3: CASSPGLNYGYTF. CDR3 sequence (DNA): TGTGCCAGCAGCCCGGGACTGAACTATGGCTACACCTTC.

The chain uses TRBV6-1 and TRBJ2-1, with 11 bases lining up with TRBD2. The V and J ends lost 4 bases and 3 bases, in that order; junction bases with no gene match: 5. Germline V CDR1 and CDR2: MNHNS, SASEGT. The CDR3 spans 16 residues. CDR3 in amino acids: CASSVAGGPGYNEQFF. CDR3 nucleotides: TGTGCCAGCAGTGTAGCGGGGGGGCCGGGCTACAATGAGCAGTTCTTC.

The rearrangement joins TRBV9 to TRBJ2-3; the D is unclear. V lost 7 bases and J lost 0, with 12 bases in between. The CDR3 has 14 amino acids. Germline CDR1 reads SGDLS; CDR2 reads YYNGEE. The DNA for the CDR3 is TGTGCCAGCGGCCGCAAAACCAGCACAGATACGCAGTATTTT. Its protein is CASGRKTSTDTQYF. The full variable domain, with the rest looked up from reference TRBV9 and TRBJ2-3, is DSGVTQTPKHLITATGQRVTLRCSPRSGDLSVYWYQQSLDQGLQFLIQYYNGEERAKGNILERFSAQQFPDLHSELNLSSLELGDSALYFCASGRKTSTDTQYFGPGTRLTVL.

CDR3 nucleotides: TGTGCCAGCAGCTCCCCCCGGCAGGGGGCTCCCTATAATTCACCCCTCCACTTT. It translates to CASSSPRQGAPYNSPLHF. V is TRBV5-4 and J is TRBJ1-6, with 8 positions matching TRBD1. Germline V gene sequence: CDR1 SGHNT, CDR2 YYREEE (reference sequence). Trimming at V came to 3 bases and at J to 2 bases, leaving 10 bases not matched to a gene. The CDR3 extends over 18 amino acids.

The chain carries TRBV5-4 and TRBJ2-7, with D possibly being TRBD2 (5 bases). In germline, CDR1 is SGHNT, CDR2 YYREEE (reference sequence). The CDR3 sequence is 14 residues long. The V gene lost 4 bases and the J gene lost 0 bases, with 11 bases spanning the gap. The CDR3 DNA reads TGTGCCAGCAGCCAAGGACGGGGCTCCTACGAGCAGTACTTC. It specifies CASSQGRGSYEQYF. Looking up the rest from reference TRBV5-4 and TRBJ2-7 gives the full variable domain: ETGVTQSPTHLIKTRGQQVTLRCSSQSGHNTVSWYQQALGQGPQFIFQYYREEENGRGNFPPRFSGLQFPNYSSELNVNALELDDSALYLCASSQGRGSYEQYFGPGTRLTVT.

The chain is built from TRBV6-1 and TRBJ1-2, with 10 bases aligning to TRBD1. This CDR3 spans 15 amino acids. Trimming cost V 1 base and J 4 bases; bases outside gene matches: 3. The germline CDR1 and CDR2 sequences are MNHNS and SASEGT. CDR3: CASSEGTGGGYGYTF. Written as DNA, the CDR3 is TGTGCCAGCAGTGAAGGGACAGGGGGAGGCTATGGCTACACCTTC.

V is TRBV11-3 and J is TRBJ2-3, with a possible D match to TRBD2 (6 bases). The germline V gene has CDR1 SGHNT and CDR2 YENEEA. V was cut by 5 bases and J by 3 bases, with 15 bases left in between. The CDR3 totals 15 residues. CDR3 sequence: CASSPGGAGTDTQYF. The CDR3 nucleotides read TGTGCCAGCAGCCCTGGAGGGGCCGGGACAGATACGCAGTATTTT.

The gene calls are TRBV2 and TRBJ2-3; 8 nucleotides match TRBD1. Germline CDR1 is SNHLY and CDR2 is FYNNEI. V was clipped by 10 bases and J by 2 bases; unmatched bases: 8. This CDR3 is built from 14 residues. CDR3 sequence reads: CATEDRDDTDTQYF. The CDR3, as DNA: TGTGCCACCGAGGACAGGGATGACACAGATACGCAGTATTTT.

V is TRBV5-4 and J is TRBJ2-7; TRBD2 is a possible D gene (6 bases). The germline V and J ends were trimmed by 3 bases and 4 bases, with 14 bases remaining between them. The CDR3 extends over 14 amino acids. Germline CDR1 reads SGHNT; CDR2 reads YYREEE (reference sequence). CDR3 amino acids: CASSSGLNQYEQYF. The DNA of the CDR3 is TGTGCCAGCAGCTCTGGACTAAACCAATACGAGCAGTACTTC.

The CDR3 coding sequence is TGCAGCGTGAACGGACAGGGGTTTGGCACTGAAGCTTTCTTT. The encoded protein is CSVNGQGFGTEAFF. V is TRBV29-1 and J is TRBJ1-1; 9 bases are shared with TRBD1. Germline CDR1 reads SQVTM; CDR2 reads ANQGSEA. CDR3 length equals 14 residues. V was pared by 6 bases and J by 4 bases, with 9 bases of the junction left unmatched.

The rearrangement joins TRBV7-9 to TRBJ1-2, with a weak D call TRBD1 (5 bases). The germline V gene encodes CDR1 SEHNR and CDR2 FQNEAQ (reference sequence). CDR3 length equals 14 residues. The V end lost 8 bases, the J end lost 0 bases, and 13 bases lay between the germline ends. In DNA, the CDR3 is TGTGCCAGCGGGGCGGATTCAGCTAACTATGGCTACACCTTC. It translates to CASGADSANYGYTF. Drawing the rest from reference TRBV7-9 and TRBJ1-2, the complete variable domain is DTGVSQNPRHKITKRGQNVTFRCDPISEHNRLYWYRQTLGQGPEFLTYFQNEAQLEKSRLLSDRFSAERPKGSFSTLEIQRTEQGDSAMYLCASGADSANYGYTFGSGTRLTVV.